This T cell receptor beta chain is from a study of blood T cell repertoires in COVID-19. As processed by the authors: Amplifying reference gene primers gave estimates of nucleated cell counts. TCRdb keeps only in-frame clones here, not all; method: immunoSEQ multiplex PCR. V and J calls and clone size are copied from that table; D and trimming were computed from the DNA. Among 300,000 to 350,000 clones listed, more than 85% were seen once. Recovered status applied to Cohort 3 donors who had two consecutive negative PCRs. It also applied to those with clearance or with symptom resolution. The V gene's germline CDR1 is SGHDN and CDR2 FVKESK. Trimming took 0 bases from V and 0 from J, leaving 14 bases between them. This CDR3 region has 17 residues.

This chain joins TRBV14 and TRBJ1-2; a weak D match, TRBD1 (6 bases). Sequenced: PBMCs or T cells enriched from blood (not recorded which). The TCR originated in a woman younger than 45 who had recovered from COVID-19. CDR3: CASSQEPDRSANYGYTF. CDR3 in DNA: TGTGCCAGCAGCCAAGAACCGGACAGATCCGCTAACTATGGCTACACCTTC. The entire variable domain, with the rest obtained from reference TRBV14 and TRBJ1-2, is as follows: EAGVTQFPSHSVIEKGQTVTLRCDPISGHDNLYWYRRVMGKEIKFLLHFVKESKQDESGMPNNRFLAERTGGTYSTLKVQPAELEDSGVYFCASSQEPDRSANYGYTFGSGTRLTVV.